This T cell receptor (beta chain) was captured by sequencing in a study of cytomegalovirus exposure and HLA in healthy donors. The primer mix had 60 Vbeta and 13 Jbeta primers. The method was immunoSEQ multiplex PCR; TCRdb's version includes in-frame clones alone and lacks a portion of them. The sample consists of approximately 240,000 clones, 75% to 85% of them appearing once. The CDR3 has 12 amino acids. With V trimmed by 7 bases and J by 2 bases, 5 bases remained unmatched. Germline CDR1 reads SQVTM; CDR2 reads ANQGSEA. The gene calls are TRBV29-1 and TRBJ2-7; TRBD2 matches 7 bases. This receptor was taken from a woman aged 55 to 70 in good health and CMV-seropositive. The material sequenced was PBMCs. This chain's CDR3 is CSAGEGPYEQYF. CDR3 DNA: TGCAGCGCGGGGGAGGGCCCCTACGAGCAGTACTTC.